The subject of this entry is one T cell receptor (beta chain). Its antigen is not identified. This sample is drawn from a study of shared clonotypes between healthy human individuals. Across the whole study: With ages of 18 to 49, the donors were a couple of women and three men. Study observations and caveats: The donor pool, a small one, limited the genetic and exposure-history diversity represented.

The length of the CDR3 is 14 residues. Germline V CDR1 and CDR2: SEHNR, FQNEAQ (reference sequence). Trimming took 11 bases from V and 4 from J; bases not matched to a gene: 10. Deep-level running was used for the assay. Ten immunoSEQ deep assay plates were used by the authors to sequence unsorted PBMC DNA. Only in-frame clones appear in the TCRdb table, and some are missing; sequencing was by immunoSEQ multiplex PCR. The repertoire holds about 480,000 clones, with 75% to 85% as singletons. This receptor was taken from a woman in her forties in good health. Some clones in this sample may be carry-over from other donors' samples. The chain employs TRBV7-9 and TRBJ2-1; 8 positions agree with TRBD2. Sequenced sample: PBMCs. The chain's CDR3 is CALTSAGGYNEQFF. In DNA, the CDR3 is TGTGCCCTCACTTCTGCGGGAGGTTACAATGAGCAGTTCTTC.